This entry lists 21 T cell receptor beta chains sequenced from one sample in a study of cytomegalovirus exposure and HLA in healthy donors. It was with 60 Vbeta and 13 Jbeta primers that the PCR ran. The protocol was immunoSEQ multiplex PCR, while the TCRdb copy is restricted to in-frame clones and leaves out a portion. The data contain hundreds of thousands of clones, about 83% of them singletons. Source material: PBMCs. These receptors originate from a man between 35 and 55 years old in good health and CMV-seronegative.

The chain carries TRBV5-1 and TRBJ2-1, with D maybe TRBD1 (5 bases). Germline loops: CDR1 SGHRS, CDR2 YFSETQ. This CDR3 spans 15 amino acids. Trimming removed 0 bases from V and 5 bases from J, with 12 bases in between. The CDR3 DNA reads as TGCGCCAGCAGCTTGGCGGCGACAGTTAACAATGAGCAGTTCTTC. Its translation is CASSLAATVNNEQFF.

The rearrangement links TRBV7-3 to TRBJ2-2; maybe TRBD1 (7 bases). The CDR3 is 14 residues long. Germline lookup yields CDR1 SGHTA and CDR2 FQGTGA. V was pared by 5 bases and J by 6 bases, with 13 bases between. The DNA for the CDR3 is TGTGCCAGCAGCCAGGGGGGCTCAGCCGGGGAGCTGTTTTTT. Translation gives CASSQGGSAGELFF.

J is TRBJ2-6 and V is TRBV7-2, with D possibly matching TRBD1 (6 bases). CDR3 length: 18 amino acids. From germline, CDR1 is SGHTA and CDR2 FQGNSA. V shed 1 base and J shed 0 bases, with 13 bases lying between them. The CDR3 loop is CASSLGQGLHSGANVLTF. The CDR3 DNA follows: TGTGCCAGCAGCTTAGGTCAGGGGCTCCACTCTGGGGCCAACGTCCTGACTTTC.

The chain is built from TRBV7-3 and TRBJ1-5; 9 bases fit TRBD1. J lost 3 bases, V lost 1 base, and 4 bases had no gene match. Per germline, CDR1 SGHTA and CDR2 FQGTGA. This CDR3 is built from 16 residues. CDR3: CASSLSGQGFNQPQHF. CDR3 in DNA: TGTGCCAGCAGCTTAAGCGGACAGGGGTTCAATCAGCCCCAGCATTTT.

The chain is built from TRBV10-2 and TRBJ2-5, with 11 bases lining up with TRBD2. Germline CDR1 and CDR2: WSHSY and SAAADI. Unmatched junction bases numbered 4, after V lost 6 bases and J lost 4 bases. CDR3 length: 14 residues. The chain's CDR3 is CASREGLAGETQYF. In nucleotides, the CDR3 is TGCGCCAGCAGAGAAGGACTAGCGGGAGAGACCCAGTACTTC.

This clone was detected once. The rearrangement joins TRBV4-3 to TRBJ1-1; no firm D call. CDR1 and CDR2 (germline): LGHNA, YSLEER. With 0 bases removed from V and 7 bases from J, the gap between germline ends came to 12 bases. There are 14 residues in the CDR3. CDR3 loop: CASSQDPGIYEAFF. In nucleotides, the CDR3 is TGCGCCAGCAGCCAAGATCCGGGGATCTATGAAGCTTTCTTT.

The chain carries TRBV28 and TRBJ1-5; possible D gene TRBD1, 5 bases. Germline V CDR1 and CDR2: MDHEN, SYDVKM. With 6 bases removed from V and 6 bases from J, the gap between germline ends came to 15 bases. The CDR3 length is 14 residues. The CDR3 is CASRGLGVSQPQHF. Here the CDR3 DNA reads TGTGCCAGCAGAGGGTTAGGGGTCAGTCAGCCCCAGCATTTT. The variable domain in full, completed from reference TRBV28 and TRBJ1-5, reads DVKVTQSSRYLVKRTGEKVFLECVQDMDHENMFWYRQDPGLGLRLIYFSYDVKMKEKGDIPEGYSVSREKKERFSLILESASTNQTSMYLCASRGLGVSQPQHFGDGTRLSIL.

The table lists this clone with a count of one. The rearrangement joins TRBV5-1 to TRBJ1-1, with D tentatively TRBD1 (5 bases). The ends were cut back, 0 bases at V and 0 bases at J, with 9 bases in the middle. This CDR3 region has 15 residues. Germline V CDR1 and CDR2: SGHRS, YFSETQ. CDR3 protein: CASSLDVTVNTEAFF. CDR3 coding DNA: TGCGCCAGCAGCTTGGATGTGACAGTGAACACTGAAGCTTTCTTT.

The V gene is TRBV7-6, the J gene TRBJ2-7; D is uncertain. Germline V gene data show CDR1 as SGHVS and CDR2 as FNYEAQ. V lost 5 bases to trimming and J lost 1 base, with 15 bases between them. CDR3 length: 15 residues. CDR3 sequence: CASSQREAFSYEQYF. The CDR3 coding sequence is TGTGCCAGCAGCCAACGAGAGGCATTTTCCTACGAGCAGTACTTC.

This rearrangement joins TRBV7-2 to TRBJ1-2; D is possibly TRBD1 (5 bases). Trimming cost V 4 bases and J 2 bases, with 17 bases left between them. The CDR3 spans 16 residues. From germline, CDR1 is SGHTA and CDR2 FQGNSA. The CDR3 nucleotides read TGTGCCAGCAGCTCCCCGGTGGGGGGAAACAACTATGGCTACACCTTC. The encoded protein is CASSSPVGGNNYGYTF.

This clone was observed a handful of times. The V call is TRBV13, the J call TRBJ2-7; 8 bases map to TRBD1. V gave up 5 bases and J gave up 2 bases; unmatched junction bases: 5. The germline V gene has CDR1 PRHDT and CDR2 FYEKMQ (reference sequence). The CDR3 has 14 amino acids. DNA of the CDR3: TGTGCCAGCAGCCTCCGGGACAGGACCTACGAGCAGTACTTC. Protein: CASSLRDRTYEQYF.

This sequence joins TRBV7-3 and TRBJ2-6, with 11 bases matching TRBD1. The CDR3 contains 17 residues. Germline V lookup: CDR1 SGHTA, CDR2 FQGTGA. Losses at the gene ends were 5 bases for V and 4 bases for J; bases not matched to a gene: 7. DNA for the CDR3: TGTGCCAGCAGCGCCGGACAGGGGGCGCCAGGGGCCAACGTCCTGACTTTC. It yields the protein CASSAGQGAPGANVLTF.

V gene TRBV19 combines with J gene TRBJ2-1; a weak D match, TRBD2 (6 bases). V lost 0 bases and J lost 0, with 12 bases in between. The V gene's germline CDR1 is LNHDA and CDR2 SQIVND (reference sequence). The CDR3 is made up of 17 amino acids. The CDR3 DNA reads as TGTGCCAGTAGTATAGATCGCCCCGGGAGCTCCTACAATGAGCAGTTCTTC. This sequence encodes CASSIDRPGSSYNEQFF.

This rearrangement joins TRBV5-6 to TRBJ1-4; 8 positions match TRBD1. The CDR3 runs to 15 residues. The J segment lost 7 bases and the V segment lost 0 bases, leaving 5 bases of the junction unmatched. Germline values: CDR1 SGHDT, CDR2 YYEEEE. Written as DNA, the CDR3 is TGTGCCAGCAGCTTGGGGACAGGGTGGGGTGAAAAACTGTTTTTT. Its protein product is CASSLGTGWGEKLFF.

This chain uses TRBV27 with TRBJ2-1; D gene unclear. Germline V gene lookup returns CDR1 MNHEY and CDR2 SMNVEV (reference sequence). The V end lost 5 bases, the J end lost 9 bases, and 11 bases lay between the germline ends. There are 12 residues in the CDR3. CDR3 sequence (DNA): TGTGCCAGCAGTCCCAGTTCCACTGAGCAGTTCTTC. It yields the protein CASSPSSTEQFF.

The CDR3 loop is CASSVMAGNYGYTF. The CDR3, as DNA: TGTGCCAGCAGTGTGATGGCAGGCAACTATGGCTACACCTTC. This rearrangement joins TRBV2 to TRBJ1-2; no definite D call. Trimming shortened V by 4 bases and J by 2 bases, and 11 bases separated the two germline ends. CDR3 size: 14 residues. Germline CDR1 is SNHLY and CDR2 is FYNNEI.

A few counts support this clone. J is TRBJ1-5 and V is TRBV9, with D possibly TRBD1 on 6 matching bases. CDR3 length: 14 residues. Germline V gene lookup returns CDR1 SGDLS and CDR2 YYNGEE. V lost 4 bases, J lost 6 bases, and 14 bases lay in between. CDR3 residues: CASSSHRVGQPQHF. The CDR3 bases are TGTGCCAGCAGCTCCCACAGGGTAGGTCAGCCCCAGCATTTT.

The chain joins TRBV10-3 to TRBJ2-3; TRBD2 matches at 7 bases. CDR1 and CDR2 from the germline V gene are ENHRY and SYGVKD. With 0 bases clipped from V and 2 bases from J, the junction kept 5 bases outside the gene matches. The length of the CDR3 is 16 residues. CDR3 sequence (DNA): TGTGCCATCAGTGAGTCTGGGGGGGGTGCCACAGATACGCAGTATTTT. Translated: CAISESGGGATDTQYF.

V gene TRBV7-9 combines with J gene TRBJ1-6; D gene uncertain. This CDR3 comprises 15 residues. Germline V CDR1 and CDR2: SEHNR, FQNEAQ (reference sequence). Deletions cut 1 base from V and 6 bases from J, with 10 bases between. The CDR3 here is CASSLGQGGNSPLHF. Written as DNA, the CDR3 is TGTGCCAGCAGCTTAGGACAAGGTGGTAATTCACCCCTCCACTTT.

This clone occurred a few times. The chain's CDR3 is CASSEFNGVTGELFF. CDR3 bases: TGTGCCAGCAGTGAATTCAACGGAGTAACCGGGGAGCTGTTTTTT. The chain couples TRBV25-1 to TRBJ2-2; D call uncertain. The CDR3 length is 15 residues. From germline, CDR1 is MGHDK and CDR2 SYGVNS. V lost 1 base to trimming and J lost 5 bases, with 11 bases between them. Filled out from reference TRBV25-1 and TRBJ2-2, the complete variable domain reads EADIYQTPRYLVIGTGKKITLECSQTMGHDKMYWYQQDPGMELHLIHYSYGVNSTEKGDLSSESTVSRIRTEHFPLTLESARPSHTSQYLCASSEFNGVTGELFFGEGSRLTVL.

V gene TRBV7-9 combines with J gene TRBJ1-3; D is perhaps TRBD1 (6 bases). Germline V gene data show CDR1 as SEHNR and CDR2 as FQNEAQ (reference sequence). V was trimmed by 11 bases and J by 0 bases, leaving 14 bases between them. The CDR3 spans 14 residues. The CDR3 loop is CARPGDDSGNTIYF. The CDR3 DNA is TGTGCCCGACCAGGGGACGACTCTGGAAACACCATATATTTT.